The TCR beta chain under discussion was sequenced for a study of blood T cells in healthy people across ages. Findings and caveats of the study: Per million T cells, the diversity of TCR beta decreased roughly linearly as age advanced.

Each of the donors had around 10 milliliters of peripheral blood drawn into EDTA-treated Vacutainer tubes. Total RNA amounts of at least 5 micrograms were extracted per sample. For the second PCR, which ran for about 6 to 11 cycles, a sample-barcoded 5' primer and a J-beta primer mix were used. TCRdb passed the 5' RACE reads through MiXCR, listing each CDR3 protein once. Of about 670,000 distinct CDR3 sequences in the sample, more than 45% were seen once. On this clonotype: The antigen is unknown.

CDR3 length: 18 residues. CDR1 and CDR2 from the germline V gene are SGHRS and YFSETQ. J gave up 7 bases and V 4 bases, and 20 bases lay outside the gene matches. The V and J genes are TRBV5-1 and TRBJ2-5, with 9 nucleotides matching TRBD1. This TCR was recovered from a woman aged 80 or older in good health. Sequenced: blood. CDR3 amino acids: CASSLIPGQGNQVVTQYF. The DNA of the CDR3 is TGCGCCAGCAGCCTTATTCCGGGACAGGGAAATCAGGTTGTGACCCAGTACTTC. Drawing the rest from reference TRBV5-1 and TRBJ2-5, the complete variable domain is KAGVTQTPRYLIKTRGQQVTLSCSPISGHRSVSWYQQTPGQGLQFLFEYFSETQRNKGNFPGRFSGRQFSNSRSEMNVSTLELGDSALYLCASSLIPGQGNQVVTQYFGPGTRLLVL.